These 32 T cell receptor beta chains originate from one sample sequenced in a study of blood T cell repertoires in COVID-19. The table came from immunoSEQ multiplex PCR; TCRdb's copy has only in-frame clones and leaves some out. The sample contains more than 80,000 clones, roughly 82% of which appear only once. Specimen: peripheral blood. The receptors originated from a man aged 45-60 years with active or convalescent COVID-19.

The chain links TRBV30 to TRBJ2-7; TRBD1 matches at 8 bases. V trimming: 4 bases; J trimming: 7 bases; junction bases outside the gene matches: 6. The CDR3 extends over 12 amino acids. Germline V CDR1 and CDR2: GTSNPN, SVGIG (reference sequence). CDR3 sequence: CAWTQGALEQYF. For the CDR3, the DNA is TGTGCCTGGACGCAGGGGGCGTTGGAGCAGTACTTC.

This sequence joins TRBV7-7 and TRBJ2-5; D is possibly TRBD1 (6 bases). Germline CDR1 is SSHAT and CDR2 is FNYEAQ (reference sequence). The CDR3 extends over 13 amino acids. V lost 4 bases and J 2 bases, leaving 8 bases between the germline ends. This CDR3 is CASSSQGQETQYF. In nucleotides, the CDR3 is TGTGCCAGCAGCTCCCAGGGGCAAGAGACCCAGTACTTC.

The J gene is TRBJ1-1, the V gene TRBV6-5; 9 nucleotides align to TRBD1. This CDR3 is 15 amino acids long. CDR1 MNHEY and CDR2 SVGAGI come from the germline V gene. Losses at the gene ends were 1 base for V and 0 bases for J; bases not matched to a gene: 0. This chain's CDR3 is CASSYWTGVNTEAFF. The CDR3 DNA is TGTGCCAGCAGTTACTGGACAGGGGTGAACACTGAAGCTTTCTTT.

The chain couples TRBV5-1 to TRBJ2-1, with D possibly being TRBD1 (5 bases). CDR1 is SGHRS, CDR2 YFSETQ, per germline. Trimming cost V 0 bases and J 6 bases, with 7 bases left between them. The CDR3 consists of 13 residues. The CDR3 spells CASSLGQGNEQFF. DNA for the CDR3: TGCGCCAGCAGCTTGGGGCAGGGCAATGAGCAGTTCTTC.

J is TRBJ2-3 and V is TRBV7-2; TRBD2 might be the D (6 bases). CDR3 length equals 15 residues. CDR1 and CDR2 from the germline V gene are SGHTA and FQGNSA. With 5 bases removed from V and 1 base from J, the gap between germline ends came to 13 bases. CDR3 sequence reads: CASSPSPSGTDTQYF. As DNA, the CDR3 is TGTGCCAGCAGCCCCTCTCCTAGCGGCACAGATACGCAGTATTTT.

The chain is built from TRBV5-1 and TRBJ2-3; D uncertain. V was cut by 2 bases and J by 2 bases, with 9 bases left in between. Germline assignment: CDR1 SGHRS and CDR2 YFSETQ. The CDR3 extends over 14 amino acids. DNA of the CDR3: TGCGCCAGCAGCTTCGAACAGCTCACAGATACGCAGTATTTT. This codes for CASSFEQLTDTQYF.

The rearrangement joins TRBV5-1 to TRBJ1-5; 8 bases align to TRBD1. J gave up 2 bases and V 4 bases, and 5 bases lay outside the gene matches. This CDR3 comprises 15 residues. Germline V lookup: CDR1 SGHRS, CDR2 YFSETQ. DNA of the CDR3: TGCGCCAGCAGCGCGACAGGGGAGGGCAATCAGCCCCAGCATTTT. This codes for CASSATGEGNQPQHF. Drawing the rest from reference TRBV5-1 and TRBJ1-5, the complete variable domain is KAGVTQTPRYLIKTRGQQVTLSCSPISGHRSVSWYQQTPGQGLQFLFEYFSETQRNKGNFPGRFSGRQFSNSRSEMNVSTLELGDSALYLCASSATGEGNQPQHFGDGTRLSIL.

The chain links TRBV27 to TRBJ2-7; no definite D call. Looked up from germline, CDR1 is MNHEY and CDR2 is SMNVEV (reference sequence). Deletions cut 4 bases from V and 1 base from J, with 11 bases between. CDR3 length: 14 amino acids. CDR3 DNA sequence: TGTGCCAGCAGTTATAGTCCCCAATCCTACGAGCAGTACTTC. It is translated as CASSYSPQSYEQYF.

The V gene is TRBV29-1, the J gene TRBJ2-5, with 7 bases identical to TRBD1. J was trimmed by 4 bases and V by 7 bases; bases with no gene match: 6. Germline V gene lookup returns CDR1 SQVTM and CDR2 ANQGSEA. This CDR3 comprises 12 residues. CDR3 sequence (DNA): TGCAGCGCCTCGACAGGGTCAGAGACCCAGTACTTC. Its translation is CSASTGSETQYF.

This rearrangement joins TRBV6-5 to TRBJ1-2, with TRBD1 matching over 9 bases. V lost 2 bases, J lost 7 bases, and 5 bases stayed unmatched. This CDR3 is built from 14 residues. Germline CDR1 MNHEY, CDR2 SVGAGI. The CDR3 nucleotides read TGTGCCAGCAGTTACACGGACAGGGGATCTGGCTACACCTTC. Translated, it gives CASSYTDRGSGYTF.

Only one count was recorded for this clone. The chain recombines TRBV4-1 with TRBJ1-1; D not resolved. The CDR3 consists of 14 residues. V gave up 0 bases and J gave up 4 bases, with 9 bases separating them. Germline V gene sequence: CDR1 MGHRA, CDR2 YSYEKL. CDR3 nucleotides: TGCGCCAGCAGCCAAGATTGGGTAGCCACTGAAGCTTTCTTT. This sequence encodes CASSQDWVATEAFF.

The chain has TRBV6-5 and TRBJ1-6; maybe TRBD1 (5 bases). This CDR3 region has 14 residues. Germline CDR1 reads MNHEY; CDR2 reads SVGAGI. Between the trimmed V and J ends, which lost 7 bases and 6 bases, there was a span of 13 bases. The CDR3 region has the DNA TGTGCCAGCAAGGGGCAGAGCCTTAATTCACCCCTCCACTTT. Its translation is CASKGQSLNSPLHF.

The rearrangement uses TRBV6-5 and TRBJ1-2, with TRBD1 matching 10 bases. Germline V gene sequence: CDR1 MNHEY, CDR2 SVGAGI. After removal of 4 bases from V and 7 bases from J, the junction contained 3 bases not matched to a gene. CDR3 size: 13 residues. This chain's CDR3 is CASSFRDRGGYTF. CDR3 in DNA: TGTGCCAGCAGTTTCAGGGACAGGGGTGGCTACACCTTC.

The rearrangement uses TRBV12-3 or TRBV12-4 and TRBJ2-7; no clear D gene. The CDR3 is 11 residues long. Trimming left V 3 bases short and J 4 bases short, with 4 bases between. In DNA, the CDR3 is TGTGCCAGCAGTTTTATGTACGAGCAGTACTTC. It is translated as CASSFMYEQYF.

The J gene is TRBJ2-2, the V gene TRBV4-1; D might be TRBD2 (6 bases). The germline V gene encodes CDR1 MGHRA and CDR2 YSYEKL. The CDR3 contains 15 residues. Trimming cost V 4 bases and J 2 bases, with 11 bases left between them. In DNA, the CDR3 is TGCGCCAGCAGCCTCCCGGGGGACAACACCGGGGAGCTGTTTTTT. Amino acids: CASSLPGDNTGELFF.

This sequence joins TRBV5-5 and TRBJ1-6, with 7 bases matching TRBD1. There are 15 residues in the CDR3. After removal of 4 bases from V and 5 bases from J, the junction contained 6 bases not matched to a gene. Per the germline V gene, CDR1 is SGHKS and CDR2 is YYEKEE (reference sequence). CDR3 bases: TGTGCCAGCAGCCCAACCAGGGGGGATAATTCACCCCTCCACTTT. Protein sequence: CASSPTRGDNSPLHF.

This chain links TRBV10-3 with TRBJ2-7; TRBD1 agrees at 7 bases. This CDR3 spans 15 amino acids. V shed 11 bases and J 1 base; nucleotides not matched to a gene: 14. Germline CDR1 ENHRY, CDR2 SYGVKD. The CDR3 is CAVTSGTDLSYEQYF. The DNA of the CDR3 is TGTGCCGTGACTTCCGGGACAGATCTTTCCTACGAGCAGTACTTC.

The chain employs TRBV28 and TRBJ1-4; TRBD1 might be the D (5 bases). This CDR3 is built from 14 residues. Germline V gives CDR1 MDHEN, CDR2 SYDVKM. V was pared by 5 bases and J by 9 bases, with 16 bases between. In DNA form, the CDR3 reads TGTGCCAGCAGTGGCCCCGGGGGAGGGAAAAAACTGTTTTTT. Translation gives CASSGPGGGKKLFF.

This clone was seen only once. V gene TRBV19 combines with J gene TRBJ1-4; D gene unclear. CDR3 length equals 15 residues. CDR1 and CDR2 from the germline V gene are LNHDA and SQIVND (reference sequence). V was shortened by 3 bases and J by 0 bases, with 8 bases between the two germline ends. CDR3 in DNA: TGTGCCAGTAGTATGGGGAGATCAACTAATGAAAAACTGTTTTTT. It specifies CASSMGRSTNEKLFF.

The chain has TRBV9 and TRBJ2-3; no definite D call. Germline lookup yields CDR1 SGDLS and CDR2 YYNGEE. The CDR3 runs 16 residues. V was shortened by 0 bases and J by 2 bases, with 13 bases between the two germline ends. The CDR3: CASSVVSSTPTDTQYF. The CDR3 DNA sequence: TGTGCCAGCAGCGTAGTTAGTAGCACCCCCACAGATACGCAGTATTTT.

The CDR3 is CASSEDGQGNTEAFF. CDR3 sequence (DNA): TGTGCCAGCAGTGAAGACGGACAGGGGAACACTGAAGCTTTCTTT. This rearrangement joins TRBV2 to TRBJ1-1, with 8 bases fitting TRBD1. The CDR3 runs to 15 residues. Per germline, CDR1 SNHLY and CDR2 FYNNEI. J gave up 1 base and V 1 base, and 2 bases lay outside the gene matches. The variable domain in full, completed from reference TRBV2 and TRBJ1-1, reads EPEVTQTPSHQVTQMGQEVILRCVPISNHLYFYWYRQILGQKVEFLVSFYNNEISEKSEIFDDQFSVERPDGSNFTLKIRSTKLEDSAMYFCASSEDGQGNTEAFFGQGTRLTVV.

This chain connects TRBV12-3 or TRBV12-4 to TRBJ2-1; 9 bases are a match to TRBD1. Losses at the gene ends were 4 bases for V and 7 bases for J; bases not matched to a gene: 2. CDR3 size: 13 residues. The chain's CDR3 is CASSSGTGNEQFF. CDR3 nucleotides: TGTGCCAGCAGTTCCGGGACAGGGAATGAGCAGTTCTTC.

This clone was observed once. This rearrangement joins TRBV3-1 (or the pseudogene TRBV3-2) to TRBJ2-7; 10 bases are shared with TRBD1. The CDR3 is made up of 15 amino acids. Germline loops: CDR1 LGHDT, CDR2 YNNKEL (reference sequence). The junction had 6 bases not matched to a gene; V was cut back by 6 bases and J by 1 base. For the CDR3, the DNA is TGTGCCAGCAGTCTACGGGACAGGGGTTCCTACGAGCAGTACTTC. It translates to CASSLRDRGSYEQYF.

This clone appeared a single time. J is TRBJ2-3 and V is TRBV19; 7 bases line up with TRBD1. V lost 1 base and J lost 1; bases outside the gene matches: 5. The CDR3 length is 16 residues. Looked up from germline, CDR1 is LNHDA and CDR2 is SQIVND (reference sequence). The CDR3 DNA sequence: TGTGCCAGTAGTATAGCTACCGGGACAGGCACAGATACGCAGTATTTT. It translates to CASSIATGTGTDTQYF.

This chain connects TRBV10-3 to TRBJ1-1, with 10 bases identical to TRBD1. The CDR3 is 14 amino acids. V was pared by 11 bases and J by 2 bases, with 8 bases of the junction left unmatched. The germline V gene has CDR1 ENHRY and CDR2 SYGVKD. In DNA form, the CDR3 reads TGTGCCGCGATGACAGGGGGCTCTAACACTGAAGCTTTCTTT. Amino acids: CAAMTGGSNTEAFF.

The rearrangement links TRBV10-2 to TRBJ1-6, with 9 nucleotides matching TRBD1. CDR1 WSHSY and CDR2 SAAADI come from the germline V gene. This CDR3 region has 18 residues. With V trimmed by 2 bases and J by 0 bases, 5 bases remained unmatched. DNA for the CDR3: TGCGCCAGCAGTGAGAGGGGACAGGGCCGCTCCTATAATTCACCCCTCCACTTT. Its protein is CASSERGQGRSYNSPLHF.

The V and J genes are TRBV7-9 and TRBJ2-3; TRBD1 matches 7 bases. This CDR3 comprises 12 residues. After removal of 6 bases from V and 4 bases from J, the junction contained 1 base not matched to a gene. Germline V gives CDR1 SEHNR, CDR2 FQNEAQ (reference sequence). In DNA form, the CDR3 reads TGTGCCAGCAGAAGGGGGCCAGATACGCAGTATTTT. It specifies CASRRGPDTQYF.

The rearrangement uses TRBV5-1 and TRBJ2-7; D remains unclear. Per germline, CDR1 SGHRS and CDR2 YFSETQ. Trimming cost V 0 bases and J 2 bases, with 12 bases left between them. CDR3 length: 15 amino acids. The CDR3 here is CASSLGRGQPYEQYF. The DNA for the CDR3 is TGCGCCAGCAGCTTGGGTAGAGGCCAGCCCTACGAGCAGTACTTC.

The V call is TRBV10-2, the J call TRBJ2-4, with D perhaps TRBD2 (6 bases). The V end lost 5 bases, the J end lost 11 bases, and 28 bases lay between the germline ends. This CDR3 contains 17 residues. Per the germline V gene, CDR1 is WSHSY and CDR2 is SAAADI. The CDR3 is CASSSQGSGTPKHVQYF. CDR3 bases: TGCGCCAGCAGTTCCCAGGGTAGCGGCACCCCAAAACACGTTCAGTACTTC.

This chain links TRBV3-1 (or the pseudogene TRBV3-2) with TRBJ1-1; unclear D gene. The CDR3 has 12 residues. The V end was cut by 3 bases, the J end by 7 bases, with 9 bases between. CDR1 is LGHDT, CDR2 YNNKEL, per germline (reference sequence). The CDR3 sequence is CASSQVYSEAFF. CDR3 sequence (DNA): TGTGCCAGCAGCCAGGTCTACAGTGAAGCTTTCTTT.

This chain connects TRBV5-1 to TRBJ2-7, with D tentatively TRBD2 (6 bases). Germline CDR1 is SGHRS and CDR2 is YFSETQ. V gave up 5 bases and J gave up 6 bases, with 18 bases separating them. This CDR3 is built from 14 residues. CDR3 in amino acids: CASSRDSTSFEQYV. The CDR3 region has the DNA TGCGCCAGCAGTCGGGACTCCACCTCTTTCGAGCAGTACGTC.

The chain joins TRBV5-1 to TRBJ1-4; 8 nucleotides line up with TRBD1. There are 13 residues in the CDR3. Germline trimming cut 5 bases from V and 5 bases from J; bases unmatched to any gene: 2. Germline-derived CDR1 and CDR2 are SGHRS and YFSETQ. As DNA, the CDR3 is TGCGCCAGCAGGGGACAGGAGAATGAAAAACTGTTTTTT. Translating it yields CASRGQENEKLFF.